This T cell receptor beta chain was profiled in a study of T cells after yellow fever vaccination. Each CDR3 protein is one row after TCRdb ran MiXCR on the 5' RACE reads. Found here are tens of thousands of distinct CDR3 sequences, around 7% of them singletons; the top ten hold approximately 24%. CDR3 size: 15 residues. V lost 3 bases and J lost 1; bases outside the gene matches: 5. CDR1 is LGHNA and CDR2 is YSLEER in the germline V gene. This clonotype was picked up a small number of times. This sequence originates from a man younger than 35 who received the YFV17D yellow fever vaccine. The V and J genes are TRBV4-3 and TRBJ2-5; TRBD2 matches 7 bases. The source material was CD8+ T cells not binding an NS4B(214-222) dextramer, sorted from PBMCs, sampled 45 days after the first yellow fever vaccination. CDR3 residues: CASSQGSGVQETQYF. Here the CDR3 DNA reads TGCGCCAGCAGCCAGGGCAGCGGGGTCCAAGAGACCCAGTACTTC.